The 6 T cell receptor beta chains below were found in one sample sequenced in a study of blood T cell repertoires in COVID-19. Generated by immunoSEQ multiplex PCR, the TCRdb table keeps only in-frame clones and is missing some. The table has over 250,000 clones, under 90% seen once. The sequenced sample was PBMCs or T cells enriched from blood (not recorded which). The receptor set was obtained from a woman between 55 and 75 years old who had recovered from COVID-19.

The chain is built from TRBV18 and TRBJ2-7; 7 nucleotides match TRBD1. The CDR3 extends over 16 amino acids. Germline CDR1 and CDR2: KGHSH and LQKENI. V trimming: 3 bases; J trimming: 5 bases; junction bases outside the gene matches: 13. CDR3 in amino acids: CASSPRQGLSPDEQYF. In DNA form, the CDR3 reads TGTGCCAGCTCACCCAGACAGGGATTAAGCCCCGACGAGCAGTACTTC. The full variable domain, in which reference TRBV18 and TRBJ2-7 provide the parts outside the CDR3, is NAGVMQNPRHLVRRRGQEARLRCSPMKGHSHVYWYRQLPEEGLKFMVYLQKENIIDESGMPKERFSAEFPKEGPSILRIQQVVRGDSAAYFCASSPRQGLSPDEQYFGPGTRLTVT.

The chain combines TRBV2 with TRBJ1-1; D call uncertain. The CDR3 spans 14 residues. Per germline, CDR1 SNHLY and CDR2 FYNNEI. Trimming removed 6 bases from V and 1 base from J, with 12 bases in between. CDR3 region: CASSALQANTEAFF. In DNA, the CDR3 is TGTGCCAGCAGCGCCCTGCAGGCGAACACTGAAGCTTTCTTT.

The chain employs TRBV28 and TRBJ2-7; 10 positions agree with TRBD2. V gave up 9 bases and J gave up 2 bases; unmatched junction bases: 4. Germline loops: CDR1 MDHEN, CDR2 SYDVKM. The CDR3 is 13 amino acids. CDR3 amino acids: CASLAGAPYEQYF. Written as DNA, the CDR3 is TGTGCCAGTCTAGCGGGGGCCCCCTACGAGCAGTACTTC.

This clone was observed once. The chain couples TRBV5-1 to TRBJ2-7, with unresolved D. The V and J ends lost 0 bases and 3 bases respectively, with 7 bases between them. The CDR3 sequence is 13 residues long. Germline lookup yields CDR1 SGHRS and CDR2 YFSETQ. The DNA of the CDR3 is TGCGCCAGCAGCTTGGCGGCAGGCTACGAGCAGTACTTC. Protein product: CASSLAAGYEQYF.

V gene TRBV6-5 combines with J gene TRBJ2-7; 11 bases line up with TRBD2. The germline gives CDR1 MNHEY, CDR2 SVGAGI. This CDR3 contains 14 residues. With V trimmed by 5 bases and J by 6 bases, 6 bases remained unmatched. Here the CDR3 DNA reads TGTGCCAGCAGTAAAAGGACTAGCGGGCTCGAGCAGTACTTC. This sequence encodes CASSKRTSGLEQYF.

The rearrangement joins TRBV7-3 to TRBJ1-6; no firm D call. There are 17 residues in the CDR3. With 5 bases removed from V and 7 bases from J, the gap between germline ends came to 21 bases. CDR1 and CDR2 from the germline V gene are SGHTA and FQGTGA. CDR3 DNA: TGTGCCAGCAGCCCAAGAGCTCCTTTCACCGCCAATTCACCCCTCCACTTT. It encodes CASSPRAPFTANSPLHF.